This TCR beta chain was captured in a study of cytotoxic CD8 clonotypes in ibrutinib-treated CLL. The CDR3 runs to 15 residues. The ends were cut back, 3 bases at V and 9 bases at J, with 16 bases in the middle. The germline gives CDR1 SGHDT, CDR2 YYEEEE. Some clones are missing from TCRdb's copy, which holds only in-frame ones; the method was immunoSEQ multiplex PCR. Of some 130,000 clones listed, approximately 85% are singletons. The rearrangement uses TRBV5-6 and TRBJ1-6, with D hard to call. Sample: PBMCs, taken after 24 months of ibrutinib treatment. This TCR was sampled from a human donor with chronic lymphocytic leukemia. CDR3 in DNA: TGTGCCAGCAGCTACCTTGAGGGAGGGTCTTCACCCCTCCACTTT. Translation gives CASSYLEGGSSPLHF.